Each of the 10 T cell receptor beta chains below was sequenced from the same sample in a study of OX40 agonist ivuxolimab in advanced cancers. Some clones are missing from TCRdb's copy, which holds only in-frame ones; the method was immunoSEQ multiplex PCR. The profile shows about 79,000 clones, 70% to 85% of them singletons. The sample in question was CD4+ or CD8+ T cells sorted from blood, obtained in a trial of the OX40 agonist ivuxolimab. These receptor sequences come from an adult with an advanced solid tumor such as melanoma, head and neck, liver or kidney cancer.

The chain carries TRBV18 and TRBJ2-5; no clear D. This CDR3 has 14 residues. From germline, CDR1 is KGHSH and CDR2 LQKENI. Trimming removed 0 bases at V and 5 bases at J, with 10 bases between. The CDR3: CASSPPVAEETQYF. The CDR3, as DNA: TGTGCCAGCTCACCACCGGTGGCCGAGGAGACCCAGTACTTC.

V usage is TRBV10-3 and J usage is TRBJ1-1; D unclear. CDR3 length equals 13 residues. The germline gives CDR1 ENHRY, CDR2 SYGVKD. V was pared by 3 bases and J by 4 bases, with 9 bases between. CDR3 nucleotides: TGTGCCATCAGTGACTCCTGGGGCACTGAAGCTTTCTTT. Translated, it gives CAISDSWGTEAFF.

V gene TRBV30 combines with J gene TRBJ2-7, with D uncertain. CDR3 length equals 13 residues. CDR1 and CDR2 from the germline V gene are GTSNPN and SVGIG (reference sequence). The ends were cut back, 0 bases at V and 7 bases at J, with 13 bases in the middle. DNA of the CDR3: TGTGCCTGGAGTGTGGGTAGCCAATGGGAGCAGTACTTC. Its protein product is CAWSVGSQWEQYF.

The genes are TRBV11-2 and TRBJ2-1; 7 bases match TRBD2. CDR1 and CDR2 (germline): SGHAT, FQNNGV. The trim removed 5 bases at V and 3 bases at J, leaving 13 bases unmatched. CDR3 size: 17 residues. The CDR3 nucleotides are TGTGCCAGCAGCATCCGGGACTACCAAGATATCTACAATGAGCAGTTCTTC. Residues: CASSIRDYQDIYNEQFF. Looking up the rest from reference TRBV11-2 and TRBJ2-1 gives the full variable domain: EAGVAQSPRYKIIEKRQSVAFWCNPISGHATLYWYQQILGQGPKLLIQFQNNGVVDDSQLPKDRFSAERLKGVDSTLKIQPAKLEDSAVYLCASSIRDYQDIYNEQFFGPGTRLTVL.

This clone was recorded only once. V gene TRBV25-1 combines with J gene TRBJ1-2, with D tentatively TRBD1 (6 bases). The CDR3 totals 14 residues. V was cut by 8 bases and J by 7 bases, with 20 bases left in between. Germline CDR1 and CDR2: MGHDK and SYGVNS. CDR3 loop: CASLRGGSLGGYTF. The CDR3 DNA is TGTGCCAGCTTAAGGGGGGGGTCCCTCGGTGGCTACACCTTC.

This rearrangement joins TRBV7-9 to TRBJ1-4; TRBD1 is a possible D gene (5 bases). Deletions cut 5 bases from V and 4 bases from J, with 26 bases between. Germline assignment: CDR1 SEHNR and CDR2 FQNEAQ (reference sequence). The CDR3 sequence is 19 residues long. The CDR3 region is CASSPNPRASQGLNEKLFF. DNA of the CDR3: TGTGCCAGCAGCCCCAACCCCAGGGCCTCTCAGGGCCTTAATGAAAAACTGTTTTTT. The entire variable domain, with the rest obtained from reference TRBV7-9 and TRBJ1-4, is as follows: DTGVSQNPRHKITKRGQNVTFRCDPISEHNRLYWYRQTLGQGPEFLTYFQNEAQLEKSRLLSDRFSAERPKGSFSTLEIQRTEQGDSAMYLCASSPNPRASQGLNEKLFFGSGTQLSVL.

This chain links TRBV9 with TRBJ1-3, with D hard to call. V was clipped by 4 bases and J by 2 bases, with 16 bases between them. The CDR3 consists of 16 residues. Germline assignment: CDR1 SGDLS and CDR2 YYNGEE. As DNA, the CDR3 is TGTGCCAGCAGCCCCGGACCGAGCCCCACTGGAAACACCATATATTTT. It codes for CASSPGPSPTGNTIYF.

The chain couples TRBV13 to TRBJ1-2, with D tentatively TRBD1 (6 bases). The V end lost 5 bases, the J end lost 7 bases, and 11 bases lay between the germline ends. The CDR3 contains 12 residues. Looked up from germline, CDR1 is PRHDT and CDR2 is FYEKMQ (reference sequence). In DNA form, the CDR3 reads TGTGCCAGCAGCACCAACAGGGCTGGCTACACCTTC. As protein: CASSTNRAGYTF.

This clone was found a few times. The gene calls are TRBV5-1 and TRBJ1-6; 8 positions agree with TRBD1. Germline V lookup: CDR1 SGHRS, CDR2 YFSETQ. This CDR3 has 15 amino acids. The trim removed 4 bases at V and 7 bases at J, leaving 7 bases unmatched. Here the CDR3 reads CASSHGQGGNSPLHF. The CDR3 region has the DNA TGCGCCAGCAGCCATGGACAGGGAGGGAATTCACCCCTCCACTTT.

The chain combines TRBV11-1 with TRBJ1-1; 7 bases agree with TRBD1. This CDR3 contains 13 residues. Per the germline V gene, CDR1 is SGHAT and CDR2 is FQDESV (reference sequence). Germline trimming cut 4 bases from V and 4 bases from J; bases unmatched to any gene: 3. The CDR3 loop reads CASSSGTATEAFF. The CDR3 bases are TGTGCCAGCAGCTCCGGGACAGCCACTGAAGCTTTCTTT.